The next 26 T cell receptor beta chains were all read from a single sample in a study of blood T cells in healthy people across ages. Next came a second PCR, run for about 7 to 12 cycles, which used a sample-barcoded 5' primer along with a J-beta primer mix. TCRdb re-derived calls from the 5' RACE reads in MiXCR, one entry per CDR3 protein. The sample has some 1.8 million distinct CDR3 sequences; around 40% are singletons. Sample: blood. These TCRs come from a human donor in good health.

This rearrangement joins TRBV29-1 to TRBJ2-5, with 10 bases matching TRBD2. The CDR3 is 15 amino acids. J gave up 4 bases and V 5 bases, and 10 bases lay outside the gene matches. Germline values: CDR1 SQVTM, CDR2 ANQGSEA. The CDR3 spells CSVKLAGLSVETQYF. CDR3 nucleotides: TGCAGCGTTAAACTAGCGGGGCTATCTGTAGAGACCCAGTACTTC.

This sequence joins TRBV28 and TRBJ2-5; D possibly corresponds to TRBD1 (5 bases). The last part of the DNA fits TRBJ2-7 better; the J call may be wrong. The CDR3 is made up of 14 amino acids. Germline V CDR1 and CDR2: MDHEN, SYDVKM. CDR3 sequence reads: CASGNRQLSYEQYF. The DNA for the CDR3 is TGTGCCAGCGGAAATCGACAGCTCTCCTACGAGCAGTACTTC.

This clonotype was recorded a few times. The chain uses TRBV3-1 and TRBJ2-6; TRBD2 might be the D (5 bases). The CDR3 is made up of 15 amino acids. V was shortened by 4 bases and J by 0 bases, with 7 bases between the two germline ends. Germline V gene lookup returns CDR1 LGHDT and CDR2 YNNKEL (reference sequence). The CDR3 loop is CASSPDYSGANVLTF. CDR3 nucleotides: TGTGCCAGCAGCCCAGACTACTCTGGGGCCAACGTCCTGACTTTC.

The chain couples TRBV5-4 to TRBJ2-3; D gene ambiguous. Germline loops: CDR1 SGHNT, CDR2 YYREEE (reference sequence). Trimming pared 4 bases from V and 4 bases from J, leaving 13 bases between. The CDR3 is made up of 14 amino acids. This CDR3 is CASSPMGSADTQYF. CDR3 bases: TGTGCCAGCAGCCCAATGGGGTCGGCAGATACGCAGTATTTT.

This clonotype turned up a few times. CDR3 in DNA: TGTGCCAGCAGCCTCCATACCGGGTCCTACAATGAGCAGTTCTTC. It codes for CASSLHTGSYNEQFF. The chain links TRBV14 to TRBJ2-1; D is unresolved. The CDR3 covers 15 residues. Germline values: CDR1 SGHDN, CDR2 FVKESK. Trimming removed 4 bases from V and 1 base from J, with 11 bases in between.

CDR3 coding DNA: TGTGCCAGCCAACCGGGACGGGGGGATGCAGATACGCAGTATTTT. This encodes CASQPGRGDADTQYF. The chain links TRBV12-3 or TRBV12-4 to TRBJ2-3; 7 positions agree with TRBD2. This CDR3 contains 15 residues. J gave up 4 bases and V 8 bases, and 12 bases lay outside the gene matches.

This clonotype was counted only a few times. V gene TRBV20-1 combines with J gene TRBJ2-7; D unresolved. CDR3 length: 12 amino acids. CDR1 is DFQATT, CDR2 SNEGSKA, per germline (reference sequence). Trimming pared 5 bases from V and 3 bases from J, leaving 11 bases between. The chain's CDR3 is CSAATGYYEQYF. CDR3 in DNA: TGCAGTGCTGCGACGGGCTACTACGAGCAGTACTTC.

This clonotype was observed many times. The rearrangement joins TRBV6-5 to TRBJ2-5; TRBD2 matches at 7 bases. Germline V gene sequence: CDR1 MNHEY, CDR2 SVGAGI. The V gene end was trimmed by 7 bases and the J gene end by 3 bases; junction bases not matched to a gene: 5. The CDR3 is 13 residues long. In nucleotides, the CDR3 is TGTGCCAGCACCCCCGCGGGGGAAGAGACCCAGTACTTC. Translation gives CASTPAGEETQYF.

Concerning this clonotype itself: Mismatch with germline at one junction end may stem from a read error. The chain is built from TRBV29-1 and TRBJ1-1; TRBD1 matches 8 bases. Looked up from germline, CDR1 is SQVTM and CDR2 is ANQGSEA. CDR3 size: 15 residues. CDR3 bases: TGCAGCGTTGTAGGGGGGACAGGACTGAACACTAAAGCTTTCTTT. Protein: CSVVGGTGLNTKAFF.

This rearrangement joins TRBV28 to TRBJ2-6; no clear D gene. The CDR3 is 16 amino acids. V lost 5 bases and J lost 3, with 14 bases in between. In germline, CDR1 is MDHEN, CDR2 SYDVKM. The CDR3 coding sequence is TGTGCCAGCAGTCGCCCCCGCGCCGGTGGGGCCAACGTCCTGACTTTC. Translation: CASSRPRAGGANVLTF.

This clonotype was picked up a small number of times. The CDR3 DNA reads TGTGCCAGCAGTTTAGCGGGGGGGCGTTTTGAGACCCAGTACTTC. This sequence encodes CASSLAGGRFETQYF. The V gene is TRBV12-3 or TRBV12-4, the J gene TRBJ2-7; D is perhaps TRBD2 (7 bases). Gene TRBJ2-5 matches the end of the DNA better, so the J call may be wrong. The CDR3 sequence is 15 residues long.

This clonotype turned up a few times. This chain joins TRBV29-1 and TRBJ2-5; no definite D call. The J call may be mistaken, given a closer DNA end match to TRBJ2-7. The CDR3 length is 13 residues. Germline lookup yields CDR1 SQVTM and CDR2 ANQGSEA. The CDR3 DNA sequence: TGCAGCGGAACCCGATGGGGAACCAACGAGCAGTACTTC. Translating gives CSGTRWGTNEQYF.

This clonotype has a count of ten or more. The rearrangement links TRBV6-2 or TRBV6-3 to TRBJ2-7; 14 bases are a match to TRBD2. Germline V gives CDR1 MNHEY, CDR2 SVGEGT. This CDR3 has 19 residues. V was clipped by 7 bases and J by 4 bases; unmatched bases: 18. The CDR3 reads CASTTTGTSGGYLRYEQYF. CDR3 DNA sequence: TGTGCCAGCACCACTACCGGGACTAGCGGGGGTTATCTGAGGTACGAGCAGTACTTC.

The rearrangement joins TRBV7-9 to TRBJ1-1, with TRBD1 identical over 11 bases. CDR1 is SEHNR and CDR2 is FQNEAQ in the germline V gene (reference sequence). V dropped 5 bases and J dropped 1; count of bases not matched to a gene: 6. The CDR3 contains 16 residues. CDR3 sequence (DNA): TGTGCCAGCAGCCCCCGGGACAGGGGGGCGAACACTGAAGCTTTCTTT. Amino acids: CASSPRDRGANTEAFF.

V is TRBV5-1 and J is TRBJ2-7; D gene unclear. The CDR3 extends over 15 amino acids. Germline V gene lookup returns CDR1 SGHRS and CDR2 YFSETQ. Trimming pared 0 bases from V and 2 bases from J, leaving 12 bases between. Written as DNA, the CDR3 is TGCGCCAGCAGCTTGGACTCCCGAATTCCCTACGAGCAGTACTTC. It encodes CASSLDSRIPYEQYF.

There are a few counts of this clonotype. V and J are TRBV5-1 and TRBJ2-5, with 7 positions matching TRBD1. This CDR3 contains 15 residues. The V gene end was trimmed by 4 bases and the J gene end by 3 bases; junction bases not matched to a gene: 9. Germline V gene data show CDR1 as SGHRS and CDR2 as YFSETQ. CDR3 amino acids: CASSQGTDTEETQYF. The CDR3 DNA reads TGCGCCAGCAGCCAGGGGACAGACACCGAAGAGACCCAGTACTTC.

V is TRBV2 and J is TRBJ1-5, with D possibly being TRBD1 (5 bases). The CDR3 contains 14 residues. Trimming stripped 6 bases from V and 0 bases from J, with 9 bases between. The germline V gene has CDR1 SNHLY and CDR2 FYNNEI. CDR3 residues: CASRQADSNQPQHF. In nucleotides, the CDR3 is TGTGCCAGCAGACAGGCTGATAGCAATCAGCCCCAGCATTTT.

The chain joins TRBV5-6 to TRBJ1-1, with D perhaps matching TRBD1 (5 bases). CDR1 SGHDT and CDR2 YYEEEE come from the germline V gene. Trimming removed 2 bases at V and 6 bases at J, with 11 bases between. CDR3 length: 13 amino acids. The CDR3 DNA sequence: TGTGCCAGCAGCTTCTCCCCCAGGGCTGAAGCTTTCTTT. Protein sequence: CASSFSPRAEAFF.

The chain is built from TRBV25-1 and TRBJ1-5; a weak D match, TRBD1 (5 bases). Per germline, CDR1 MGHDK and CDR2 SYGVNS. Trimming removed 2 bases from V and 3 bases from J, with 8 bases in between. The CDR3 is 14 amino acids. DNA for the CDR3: TGTGCCAGCAGTGAACCCAGGGACAATCAGCCCCAGCATTTT. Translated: CASSEPRDNQPQHF.

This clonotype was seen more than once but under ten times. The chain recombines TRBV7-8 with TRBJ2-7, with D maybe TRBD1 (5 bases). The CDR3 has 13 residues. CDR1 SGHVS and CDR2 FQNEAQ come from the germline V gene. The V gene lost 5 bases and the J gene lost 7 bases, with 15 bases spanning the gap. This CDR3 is CASSQTIDSEQYF. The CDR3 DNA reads TGTGCCAGCAGCCAGACAATTGACAGTGAGCAGTACTTC.

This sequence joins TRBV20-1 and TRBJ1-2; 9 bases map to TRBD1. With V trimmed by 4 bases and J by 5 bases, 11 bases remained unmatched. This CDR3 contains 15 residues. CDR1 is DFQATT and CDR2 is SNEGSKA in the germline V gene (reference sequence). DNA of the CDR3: TGCAGTGCTACACCCGGGACAGGGAATACATATGGCTACACCTTC. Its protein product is CSATPGTGNTYGYTF.

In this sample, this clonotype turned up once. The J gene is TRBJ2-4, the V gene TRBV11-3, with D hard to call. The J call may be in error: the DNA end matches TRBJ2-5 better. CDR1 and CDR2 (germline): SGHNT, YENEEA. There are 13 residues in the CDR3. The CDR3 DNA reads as TGTGCCAGCAGCTTAGATCCAAACCAGACCCAGTACTTC. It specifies CASSLDPNQTQYF.

CDR3 sequence (DNA): TGCGCCAGCAAGATTCCGGGACCCCAATACGAGCAGTACTTC. Protein product: CASKIPGPQYEQYF. The chain is built from TRBV5-1 and TRBJ2-7; tentatively, D is TRBD1 or TRBD2 (5 bases each). V lost 6 bases, J lost 4 bases, and 17 bases lay in between. The CDR3 extends over 14 amino acids. Germline CDR1 is SGHRS and CDR2 is YFSETQ.

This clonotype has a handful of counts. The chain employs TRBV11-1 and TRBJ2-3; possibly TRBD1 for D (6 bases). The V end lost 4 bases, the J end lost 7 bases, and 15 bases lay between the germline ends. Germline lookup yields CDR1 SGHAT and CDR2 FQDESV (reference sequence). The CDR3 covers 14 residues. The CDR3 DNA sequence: TGTGCCAGCAGCTCTACAGGGCCCGGGAATACGCAGTATTTT. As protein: CASSSTGPGNTQYF.

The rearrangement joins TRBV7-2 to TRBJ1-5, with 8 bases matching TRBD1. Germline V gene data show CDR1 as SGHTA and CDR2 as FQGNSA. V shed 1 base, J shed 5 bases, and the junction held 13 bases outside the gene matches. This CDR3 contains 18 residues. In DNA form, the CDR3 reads TGTGCCAGCAGCTTAGTCTTCCAGGGGGCTAATCCGGATCAGCCCCAGCATTTT. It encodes CASSLVFQGANPDQPQHF.

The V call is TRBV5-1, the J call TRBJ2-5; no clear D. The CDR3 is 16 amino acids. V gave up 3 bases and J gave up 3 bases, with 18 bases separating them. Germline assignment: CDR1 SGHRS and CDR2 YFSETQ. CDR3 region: CASSSAVLTGKETQYF. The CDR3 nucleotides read TGCGCCAGCAGCTCCGCCGTCCTGACTGGTAAAGAGACCCAGTACTTC.